This T cell receptor beta chain stems from a study of T cell repertoires in cytomegalovirus infection. At least ten counts were recorded for this clonotype. This CDR3 comprises 13 residues. CDR1 is MNHEY, CDR2 SVGAGI, per germline. The V gene lost 6 bases and the J gene lost 4 bases, with 12 bases spanning the gap. TCRdb redid the calling of the reads with MiXCR, one entry per CDR3 protein. The table shows around 260,000 distinct CDR3 sequences, with about a quarter occurring only once. The sequencing input was PBMCs. The gene calls are TRBV6-5 and TRBJ1-2; D is undetermined. The receptor comes from a human donor in good health (CMV status not recorded). Some clones in this sample may be carry-over from other donors' samples. CDR3 DNA sequence: TGTGCCAGCAGATCCGAGGTGGGCTATGGCTACACCTTC. Amino acids: CASRSEVGYGYTF.